These 17 T cell receptor beta chains were sequenced from one sample in a study of control samples from healthy donors and cancer patients (dated by TCRdb to the early 2020s). The protocol used for the library was the immunoSEQ multiplex PCR assay. Held by TCRdb, this immuneACCESS table contains in-frame sequences only and omits some clones. Under half of the omission traces to an unresolved V gene where checked; the cause of the rest is unknown. For this sample there are roughly 100,000 clones; 90% to 95% appear just once. 2.5% of the sample lies in the top ten. Sequencing used blood. These receptors all come from a woman in her late teens or twenties in good health.

This chain uses TRBV6-2 or TRBV6-3 with TRBJ1-3; D is undetermined. Germline V lookup: CDR1 MNHEY, CDR2 SVGEGT. Trimming took off 6 bases at V and 3 bases at J, with 12 bases between the two ends. The CDR3 totals 14 residues. CDR3 amino acids: CASSLAQIGNTIYF. The CDR3 DNA reads TGTGCCAGCAGCTTAGCCCAAATTGGAAACACCATATATTTT.

This chain links TRBV7-9 with TRBJ1-1; no clear D. The CDR3 spans 13 residues. Germline V CDR1 and CDR2: SEHNR, FQNEAQ (reference sequence). V was cut by 1 base and J by 3 bases, with 6 bases left in between. Here the CDR3 reads CASSLGAYTEAFF. The CDR3 nucleotides are TGTGCCAGCAGCTTAGGGGCGTACACTGAAGCTTTCTTT.

DNA of the CDR3: TGTGCCACCAGTTCTGGCCGTGGGACAGGGGGCACTGAAGCTTTCTTT. Amino acids: CATSSGRGTGGTEAFF. The rearrangement joins TRBV24-1 to TRBJ1-1; TRBD1 matches 11 bases. V was clipped by 6 bases and J by 4 bases; unmatched bases: 9. The CDR3 covers 16 residues. Germline V gene sequence: CDR1 KGHDR, CDR2 SFDVKD.

The chain has TRBV11-3 and TRBJ2-2; perhaps D is TRBD1 or TRBD2 (6 bases each). This CDR3 region has 16 residues. Trimming took off 5 bases at V and 3 bases at J, with 16 bases between the two ends. CDR1 is SGHNT and CDR2 is YENEEA in the germline V gene. The CDR3 bases are TGTGCCAGCAGCCACAGGGAGGTGTCGTACACCGGGGAGCTGTTTTTT. Translating it yields CASSHREVSYTGELFF.

The gene calls are TRBV4-2 and TRBJ1-1; 8 bases agree with TRBD1. V shed 0 bases and J 1 base; nucleotides not matched to a gene: 16. The CDR3 totals 20 residues. The germline gives CDR1 LGHNA, CDR2 YNFKEQ. The CDR3 protein is CASSQEDQIPGGASNTEAFF. The CDR3 nucleotides are TGTGCCAGCAGCCAAGAGGATCAAATCCCAGGGGGCGCTTCGAACACTGAAGCTTTCTTT.

This chain connects TRBV15 to TRBJ2-7; 7 bases line up with TRBD1. This CDR3 is 13 amino acids long. CDR1 is LNHNV and CDR2 is YYDKDF in the germline V gene (reference sequence). With V trimmed by 1 base and J by 6 bases, 3 bases remained unmatched. The DNA for the CDR3 is TGTGCCACCAGCAGAGGGCCAGGGGGCGAGCAGTACTTC. It specifies CATSRGPGGEQYF.

The chain combines TRBV7-2 with TRBJ2-5; 9 nucleotides line up with TRBD2. From germline, CDR1 is SGHTA and CDR2 FQGNSA. V was clipped by 4 bases and J by 2 bases; unmatched bases: 2. This CDR3 is built from 14 residues. The CDR3 here is CASSWTSEQETQYF. CDR3 sequence (DNA): TGTGCCAGCAGCTGGACTAGCGAACAAGAGACCCAGTACTTC. Looking up the rest from reference TRBV7-2 and TRBJ2-5 gives the full variable domain: GAGVSQSPSNKVTEKGKDVELRCDPISGHTALYWYRQSLGQGLEFLIYFQGNSAPDKSGLPSDRFSAERTGGSVSTLTIQRTQQEDSAVYLCASSWTSEQETQYFGPGTRLLVL.

The gene calls are TRBV6-4 and TRBJ2-5; 11 bases match TRBD2. The CDR3 has 16 amino acids. CDR1 and CDR2 (germline): MRHNA, SNTAGT. V lost 4 bases and J lost 1; bases outside the gene matches: 5. The CDR3 bases are TGTGCCAGCAGTGTATCCGGGACTAGCGGCCAAGAGACCCAGTACTTC. Its protein is CASSVSGTSGQETQYF.

V usage is TRBV4-3 and J usage is TRBJ2-7; 9 bases fit TRBD2. V trimming: 1 base; J trimming: 6 bases; junction bases outside the gene matches: 10. Germline V gene data show CDR1 as LGHNA and CDR2 as YSLEER. This CDR3 is built from 16 residues. The CDR3 protein is CASSQGVAGGYSEQYF. DNA of the CDR3: TGCGCCAGCAGCCAAGGAGTTGCGGGAGGGTACTCCGAGCAGTACTTC.

The gene calls are TRBV5-1 and TRBJ2-1, with 14 positions matching TRBD2. Germline lookup yields CDR1 SGHRS and CDR2 YFSETQ. This CDR3 is built from 18 residues. J was trimmed by 5 bases and V by 2 bases; bases with no gene match: 9. The CDR3 DNA is TGCGCCAGCAGCTTACTACTTCCGGGACTAGCGGGGGACAATGAGCAGTTCTTC. Translated: CASSLLLPGLAGDNEQFF.

This chain uses TRBV9 with TRBJ1-1; no reliable D call. Trimming removed 0 bases at V and 5 bases at J, with 11 bases between. Germline V CDR1 and CDR2: SGDLS, YYNGEE. This CDR3 spans 14 amino acids. The CDR3 region is CASSVAGVTTEAFF. The CDR3 nucleotides are TGTGCCAGCAGCGTAGCTGGGGTAACGACTGAAGCTTTCTTT.

This chain joins TRBV11-3 and TRBJ2-7; either TRBD1 or TRBD2 may supply D (5 bases each). Trimming stripped 5 bases from V and 2 bases from J, with 16 bases between. Per germline, CDR1 SGHNT and CDR2 YENEEA. This CDR3 has 15 amino acids. The CDR3, as DNA: TGTGCCAGCAGCACCCCCGGGGCCTTAACCTACGAGCAGTACTTC. Amino acids: CASSTPGALTYEQYF.

This clone showed up just once. CDR3 loop: CASSRLPSNTEAFF. CDR3 nucleotides: TGTGCCAGCAGCCGATTACCTTCGAACACTGAAGCTTTCTTT. The rearrangement joins TRBV9 to TRBJ1-1, with D unresolved. CDR3 length: 14 amino acids. Germline V lookup: CDR1 SGDLS, CDR2 YYNGEE. The ends were cut back, 4 bases at V and 1 base at J, with 11 bases in the middle.

The gene calls are TRBV6-6 and TRBJ1-5; no definite D call. Germline CDR1 and CDR2: MNHNY and SVGAGI (reference sequence). With 2 bases removed from V and 1 base from J, the gap between germline ends came to 9 bases. The CDR3 covers 15 residues. The CDR3 DNA reads TGTGCCAGCAGTTACAGGACCTGGAGCAATCAGCCCCAGCATTTT. This gives the protein CASSYRTWSNQPQHF.

There are a few counts of this clone. The genes are TRBV5-1 and TRBJ1-2; D is undetermined. V was pared by 0 bases and J by 4 bases, with 7 bases between. The germline V gene encodes CDR1 SGHRS and CDR2 YFSETQ. The CDR3 is made up of 13 amino acids. The CDR3 is CASSLGVSYGYTF. The CDR3 nucleotides are TGCGCCAGCAGCTTGGGGGTATCCTATGGCTACACCTTC.

With regard to this clone: One end of the junction fails to match germline, which may point to a read error. V usage is TRBV28 and J usage is TRBJ1-6, with 9 nucleotides matching TRBD1. In germline, CDR1 is MDHEN, CDR2 SYDVKM. CDR3 length: 15 amino acids. CDR3 residues: CASNLQGAYNSPLHF. The DNA of the CDR3 is TGTGCCAGCAATTTACAGGGGGCGTATAATTCACCCCTCCACTTT.

The V gene is TRBV2, the J gene TRBJ2-1, with D hard to call. The CDR3 sequence is 16 residues long. The ends were cut back, 5 bases at V and 0 bases at J, with 14 bases in the middle. CDR1 is SNHLY and CDR2 is FYNNEI in the germline V gene. The CDR3 nucleotides are TGTGCCAGCAGTCCCCCAGCGAGAAGCTCCTACAATGAGCAGTTCTTC. This translates into CASSPPARSSYNEQFF.